This TCR beta chain was documented in a study of post-analysis software for immune sequencing data. Study-level findings and limits: Multiple sclerosis patients had significantly lower normalized Chao1 diversity than controls. About five TRBV segments (TRBV5-6, TRBV5-1 and TRBV20-1 among them) occurred more frequently in patients than in controls.

The library was made from cDNA and included unique molecular identifiers. From the PCR reads, TCRdb called clonotypes with MiXCR, one entry per CDR3 protein. The sample holds some 800,000 distinct CDR3 sequences, about 43% seen once. Points on this clonotype: As yet, its antigen is unknown.

V shed 4 bases and J 5 bases; nucleotides not matched to a gene: 13. The germline V gene has CDR1 SGHKS and CDR2 YYEKEE (reference sequence). This CDR3 spans 17 amino acids. The sequencing sample was made of blood. The V gene is TRBV5-5, the J gene TRBJ2-5, with TRBD2 matching 11 bases. The source of this sequence is a girl between 5 and 17 years old with multiple sclerosis. The CDR3 DNA reads as TGTGCCAGCAGCGCGGACCTACTAGCGGGAGAGGCTGAGACCCAGTACTTC. Its protein product is CASSADLLAGEAETQYF.